What follows describes a single TCR beta chain. Its matching antigen is unknown. The table came from immunoSEQ multiplex PCR; TCRdb's copy has only in-frame clones and leaves some out. The profile shows 55,000 to 65,000 clones, about three quarters of them singletons. CDR1 and CDR2 (germline): MGHDK, SYGVNS. CDR3 length: 17 amino acids. The V gene end was trimmed by 1 base and the J gene end by 5 bases; junction bases not matched to a gene: 11. This sample was taken from a study of T cell responses to AZD1222 COVID-19 vaccine. Study outcomes and limitations: CD4 TCRs linked to vaccination spanned spike, dominating at 160-218 and 743-854. Sampled repertoires all dated from after the peak T cell response. At baseline, just five or six AZD1222 recipients tested seropositive.

V and J are TRBV25-1 and TRBJ2-5, with 9 bases lining up with TRBD2. The material was peripheral blood, obtained 28 days after the second AZD1222 dose. This clonotype was obtained from an adult who received the AZD1222 COVID-19 vaccine. CDR3 amino acids: CASSESRGSGGLETQYF. Here the CDR3 DNA reads TGTGCCAGCAGTGAATCCCGGGGTAGCGGGGGACTGGAGACCCAGTACTTC.